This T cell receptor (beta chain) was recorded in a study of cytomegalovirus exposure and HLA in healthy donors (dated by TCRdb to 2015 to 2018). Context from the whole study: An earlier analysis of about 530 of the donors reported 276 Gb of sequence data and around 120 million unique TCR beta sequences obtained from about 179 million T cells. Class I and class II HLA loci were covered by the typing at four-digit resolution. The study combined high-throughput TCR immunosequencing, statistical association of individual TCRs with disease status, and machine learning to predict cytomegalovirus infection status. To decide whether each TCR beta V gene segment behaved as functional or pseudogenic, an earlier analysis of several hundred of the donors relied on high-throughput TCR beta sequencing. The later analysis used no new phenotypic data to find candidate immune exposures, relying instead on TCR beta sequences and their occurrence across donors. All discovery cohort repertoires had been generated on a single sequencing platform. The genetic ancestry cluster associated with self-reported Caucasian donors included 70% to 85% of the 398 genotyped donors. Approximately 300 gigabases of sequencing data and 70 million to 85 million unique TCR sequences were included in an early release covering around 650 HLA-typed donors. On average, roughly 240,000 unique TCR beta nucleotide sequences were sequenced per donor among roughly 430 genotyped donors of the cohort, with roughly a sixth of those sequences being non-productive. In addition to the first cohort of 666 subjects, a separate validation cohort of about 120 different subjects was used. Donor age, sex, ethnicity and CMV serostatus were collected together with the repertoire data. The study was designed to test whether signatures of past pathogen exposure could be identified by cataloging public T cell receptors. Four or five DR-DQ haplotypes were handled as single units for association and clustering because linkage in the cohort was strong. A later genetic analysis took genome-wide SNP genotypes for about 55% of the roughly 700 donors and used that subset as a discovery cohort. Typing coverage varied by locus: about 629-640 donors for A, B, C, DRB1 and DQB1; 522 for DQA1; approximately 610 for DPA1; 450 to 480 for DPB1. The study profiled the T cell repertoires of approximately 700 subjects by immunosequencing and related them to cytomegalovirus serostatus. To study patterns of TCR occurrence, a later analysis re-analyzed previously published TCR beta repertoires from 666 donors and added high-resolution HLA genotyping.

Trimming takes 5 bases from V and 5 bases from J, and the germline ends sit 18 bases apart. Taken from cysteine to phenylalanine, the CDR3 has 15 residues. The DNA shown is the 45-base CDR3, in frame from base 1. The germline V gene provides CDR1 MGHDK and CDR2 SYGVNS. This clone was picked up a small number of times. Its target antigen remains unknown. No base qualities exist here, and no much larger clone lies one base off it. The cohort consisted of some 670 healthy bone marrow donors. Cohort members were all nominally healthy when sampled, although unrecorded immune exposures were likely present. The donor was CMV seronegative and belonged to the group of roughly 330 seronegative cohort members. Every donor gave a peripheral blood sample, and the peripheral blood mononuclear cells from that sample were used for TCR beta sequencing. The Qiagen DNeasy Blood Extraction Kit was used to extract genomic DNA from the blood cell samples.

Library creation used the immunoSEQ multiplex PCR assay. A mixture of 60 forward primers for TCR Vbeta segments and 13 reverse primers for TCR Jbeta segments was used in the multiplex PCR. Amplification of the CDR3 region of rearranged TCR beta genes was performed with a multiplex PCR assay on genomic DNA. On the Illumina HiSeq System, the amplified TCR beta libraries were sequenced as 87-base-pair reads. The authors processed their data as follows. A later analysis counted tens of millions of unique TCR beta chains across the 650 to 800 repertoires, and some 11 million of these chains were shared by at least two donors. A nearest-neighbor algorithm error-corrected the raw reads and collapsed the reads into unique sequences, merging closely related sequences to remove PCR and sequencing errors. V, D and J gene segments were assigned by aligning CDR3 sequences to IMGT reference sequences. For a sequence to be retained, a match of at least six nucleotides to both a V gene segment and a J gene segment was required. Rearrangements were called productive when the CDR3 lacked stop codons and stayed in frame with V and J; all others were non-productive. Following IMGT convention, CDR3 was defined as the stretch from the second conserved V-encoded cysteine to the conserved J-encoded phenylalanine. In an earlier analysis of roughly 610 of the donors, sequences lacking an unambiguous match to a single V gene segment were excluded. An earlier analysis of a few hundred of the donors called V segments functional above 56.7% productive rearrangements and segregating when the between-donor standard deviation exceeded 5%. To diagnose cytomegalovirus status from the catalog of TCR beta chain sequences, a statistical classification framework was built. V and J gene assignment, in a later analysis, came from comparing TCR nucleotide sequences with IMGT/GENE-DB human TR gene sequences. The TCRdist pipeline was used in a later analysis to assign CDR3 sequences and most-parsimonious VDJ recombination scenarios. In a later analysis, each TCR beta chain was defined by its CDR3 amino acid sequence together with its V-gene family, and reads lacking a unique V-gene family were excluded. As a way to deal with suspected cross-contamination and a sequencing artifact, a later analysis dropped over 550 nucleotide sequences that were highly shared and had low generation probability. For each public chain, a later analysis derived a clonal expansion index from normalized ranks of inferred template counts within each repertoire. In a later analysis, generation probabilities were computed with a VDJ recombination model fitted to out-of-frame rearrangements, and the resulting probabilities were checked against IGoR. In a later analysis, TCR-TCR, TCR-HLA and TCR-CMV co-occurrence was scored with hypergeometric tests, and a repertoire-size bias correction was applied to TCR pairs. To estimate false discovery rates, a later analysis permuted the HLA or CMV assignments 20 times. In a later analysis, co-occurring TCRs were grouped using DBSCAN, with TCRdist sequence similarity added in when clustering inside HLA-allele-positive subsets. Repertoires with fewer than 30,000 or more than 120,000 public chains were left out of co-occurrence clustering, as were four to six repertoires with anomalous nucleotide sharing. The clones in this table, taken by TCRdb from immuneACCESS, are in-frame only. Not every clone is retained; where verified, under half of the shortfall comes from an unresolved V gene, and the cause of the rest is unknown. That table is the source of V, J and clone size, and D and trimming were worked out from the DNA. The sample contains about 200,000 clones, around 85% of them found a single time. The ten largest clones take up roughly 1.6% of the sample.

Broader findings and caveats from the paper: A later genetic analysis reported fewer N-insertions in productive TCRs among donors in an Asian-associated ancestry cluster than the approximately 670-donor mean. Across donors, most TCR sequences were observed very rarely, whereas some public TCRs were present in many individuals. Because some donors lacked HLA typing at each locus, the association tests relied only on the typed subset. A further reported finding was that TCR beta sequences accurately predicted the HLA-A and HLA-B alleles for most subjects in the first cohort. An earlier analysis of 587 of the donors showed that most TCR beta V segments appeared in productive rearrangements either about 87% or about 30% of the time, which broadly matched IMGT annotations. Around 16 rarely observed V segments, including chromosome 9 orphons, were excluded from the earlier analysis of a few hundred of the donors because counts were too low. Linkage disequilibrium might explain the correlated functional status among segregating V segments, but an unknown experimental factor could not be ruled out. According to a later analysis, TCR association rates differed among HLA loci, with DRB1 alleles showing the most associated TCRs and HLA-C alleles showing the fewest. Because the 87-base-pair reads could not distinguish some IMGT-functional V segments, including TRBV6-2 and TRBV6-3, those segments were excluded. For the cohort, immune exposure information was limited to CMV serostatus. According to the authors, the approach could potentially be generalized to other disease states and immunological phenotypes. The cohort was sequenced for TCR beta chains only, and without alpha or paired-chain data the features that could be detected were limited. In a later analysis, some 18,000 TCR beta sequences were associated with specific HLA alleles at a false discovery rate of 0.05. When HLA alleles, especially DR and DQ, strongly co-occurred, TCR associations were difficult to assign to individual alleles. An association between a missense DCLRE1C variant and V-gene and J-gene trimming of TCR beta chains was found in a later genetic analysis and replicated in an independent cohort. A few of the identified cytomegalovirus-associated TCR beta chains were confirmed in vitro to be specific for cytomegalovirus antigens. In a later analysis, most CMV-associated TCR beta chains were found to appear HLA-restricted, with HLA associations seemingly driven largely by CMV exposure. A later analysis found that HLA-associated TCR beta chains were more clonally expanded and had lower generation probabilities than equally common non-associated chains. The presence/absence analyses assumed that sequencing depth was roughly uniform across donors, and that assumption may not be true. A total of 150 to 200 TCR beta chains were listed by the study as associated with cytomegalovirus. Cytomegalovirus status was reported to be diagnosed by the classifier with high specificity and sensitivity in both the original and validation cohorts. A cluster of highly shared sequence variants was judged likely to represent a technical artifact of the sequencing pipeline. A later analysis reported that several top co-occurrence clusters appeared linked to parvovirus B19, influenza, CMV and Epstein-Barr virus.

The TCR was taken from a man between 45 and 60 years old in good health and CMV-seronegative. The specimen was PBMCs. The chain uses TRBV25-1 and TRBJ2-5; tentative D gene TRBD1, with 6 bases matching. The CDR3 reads CASSPGTHPWETQYF. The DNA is TGTGCCAGCAGTCCCGGGACACACCCTTGGGAGACCCAGTACTTC.